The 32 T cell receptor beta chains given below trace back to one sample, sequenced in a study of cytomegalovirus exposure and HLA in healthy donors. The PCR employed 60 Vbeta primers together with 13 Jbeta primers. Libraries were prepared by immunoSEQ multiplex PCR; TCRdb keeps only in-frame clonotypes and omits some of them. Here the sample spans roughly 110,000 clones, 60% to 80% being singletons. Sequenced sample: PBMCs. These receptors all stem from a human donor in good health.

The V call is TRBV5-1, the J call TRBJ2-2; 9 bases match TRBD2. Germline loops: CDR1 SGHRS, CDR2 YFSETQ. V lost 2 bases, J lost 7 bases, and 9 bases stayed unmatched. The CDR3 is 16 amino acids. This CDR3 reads CASSFTAGGPDGELFF. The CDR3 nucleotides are TGCGCCAGCAGCTTTACGGCGGGAGGGCCGGACGGGGAGCTGTTTTTT.

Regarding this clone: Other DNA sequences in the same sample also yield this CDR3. Here the CDR3 DNA reads TGTGCCAGCAGCTTAGACAGAGATACGCAGTATTTT. Residues: CASSLDRDTQYF. The chain couples TRBV7-2 to TRBJ2-3; D is undetermined. The CDR3 is made up of 12 amino acids. V dropped 1 base and J dropped 5 bases, with 4 bases sitting between them. CDR1 SGHTA and CDR2 FQGNSA come from the germline V gene.

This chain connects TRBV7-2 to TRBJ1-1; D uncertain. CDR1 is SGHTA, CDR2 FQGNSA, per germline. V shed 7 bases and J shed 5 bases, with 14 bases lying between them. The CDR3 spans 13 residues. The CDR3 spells CASTLARGTEAFF. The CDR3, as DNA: TGTGCCAGCACCCTCGCCCGGGGAACTGAAGCTTTCTTT. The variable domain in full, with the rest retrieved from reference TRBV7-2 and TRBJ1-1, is GAGVSQSPSNKVTEKGKDVELRCDPISGHTALYWYRQSLGQGLEFLIYFQGNSAPDKSGLPSDRFSAERTGGSVSTLTIQRTQQEDSAVYLCASTLARGTEAFFGQGTRLTVV.

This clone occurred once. The CDR3 bases are TGCAGCGTCGCCGGGGGAGGGGTCTACGAGCAGTACTTC. Its protein is CSVAGGGVYEQYF. The V call is TRBV29-1, the J call TRBJ2-7; 7 bases line up with TRBD2. Trimming at V came to 6 bases and at J to 3 bases, leaving 8 bases not matched to a gene. The CDR3 is made up of 13 amino acids. Per the germline V gene, CDR1 is SQVTM and CDR2 is ANQGSEA.

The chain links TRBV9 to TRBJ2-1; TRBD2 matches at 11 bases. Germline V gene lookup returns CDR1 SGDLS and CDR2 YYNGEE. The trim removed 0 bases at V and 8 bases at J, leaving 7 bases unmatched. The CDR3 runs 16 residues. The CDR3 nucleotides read TGTGCCAGCAGCGTAGAGGGTAGCGGGGGGGCGTATGAGCAGTTCTTC. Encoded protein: CASSVEGSGGAYEQFF.

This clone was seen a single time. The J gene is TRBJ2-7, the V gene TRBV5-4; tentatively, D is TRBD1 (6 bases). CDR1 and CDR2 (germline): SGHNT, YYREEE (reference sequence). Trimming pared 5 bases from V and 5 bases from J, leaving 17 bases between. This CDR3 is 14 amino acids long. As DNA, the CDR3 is TGTGCCAGCAGTCGTACAGGGTGGCTCGACGAGCAGTACTTC. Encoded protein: CASSRTGWLDEQYF.

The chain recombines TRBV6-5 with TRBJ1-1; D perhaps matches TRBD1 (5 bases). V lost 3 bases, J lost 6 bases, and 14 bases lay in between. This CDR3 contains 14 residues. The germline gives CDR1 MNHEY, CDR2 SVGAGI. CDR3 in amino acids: CASSYEGRGAEAFF. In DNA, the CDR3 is TGTGCCAGCAGTTATGAGGGGAGGGGCGCTGAAGCTTTCTTT.

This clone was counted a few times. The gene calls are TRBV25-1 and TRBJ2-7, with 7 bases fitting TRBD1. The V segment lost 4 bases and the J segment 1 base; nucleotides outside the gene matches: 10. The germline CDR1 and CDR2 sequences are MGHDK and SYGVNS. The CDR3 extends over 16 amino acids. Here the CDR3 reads CASSAFGGTVSYEQYF. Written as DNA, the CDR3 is TGTGCCAGCAGTGCCTTTGGTGGGACAGTGTCCTACGAGCAGTACTTC.

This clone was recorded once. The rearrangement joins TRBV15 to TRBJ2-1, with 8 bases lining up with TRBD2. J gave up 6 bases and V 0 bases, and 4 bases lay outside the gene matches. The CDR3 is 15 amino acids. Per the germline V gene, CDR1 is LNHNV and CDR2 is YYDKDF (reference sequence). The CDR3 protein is CATSRDSGGGNEQFF. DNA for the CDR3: TGTGCCACCAGCAGAGATTCGGGGGGGGGCAATGAGCAGTTCTTC.

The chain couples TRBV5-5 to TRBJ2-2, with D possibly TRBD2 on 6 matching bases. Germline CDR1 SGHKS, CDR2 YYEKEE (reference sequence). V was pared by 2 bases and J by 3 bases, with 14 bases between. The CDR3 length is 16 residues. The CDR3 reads CASSFALAGYTGELFF. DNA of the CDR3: TGTGCCAGCAGCTTCGCTCTCGCGGGATACACCGGGGAGCTGTTTTTT.

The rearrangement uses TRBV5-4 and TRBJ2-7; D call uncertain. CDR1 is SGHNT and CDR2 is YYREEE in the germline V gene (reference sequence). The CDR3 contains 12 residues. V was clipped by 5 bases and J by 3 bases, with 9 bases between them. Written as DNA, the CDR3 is TGTGCCAGCAGTTCCCCAAACTACGAGCAGTACTTC. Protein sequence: CASSSPNYEQYF.

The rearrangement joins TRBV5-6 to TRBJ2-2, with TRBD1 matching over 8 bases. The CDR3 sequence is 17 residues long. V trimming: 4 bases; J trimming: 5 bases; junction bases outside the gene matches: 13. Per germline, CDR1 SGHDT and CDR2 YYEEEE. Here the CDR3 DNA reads TGTGCCAGCAGCCCAACCTCCCGGACAGGGCGGACCGGGGAGCTGTTTTTT. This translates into CASSPTSRTGRTGELFF.

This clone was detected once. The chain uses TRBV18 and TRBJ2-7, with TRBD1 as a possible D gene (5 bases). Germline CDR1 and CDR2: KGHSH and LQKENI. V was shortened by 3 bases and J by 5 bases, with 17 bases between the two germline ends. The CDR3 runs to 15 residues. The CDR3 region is CASSPVWLKQDEQYF. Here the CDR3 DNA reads TGTGCCAGCTCACCGGTTTGGCTTAAACAGGACGAGCAGTACTTC.

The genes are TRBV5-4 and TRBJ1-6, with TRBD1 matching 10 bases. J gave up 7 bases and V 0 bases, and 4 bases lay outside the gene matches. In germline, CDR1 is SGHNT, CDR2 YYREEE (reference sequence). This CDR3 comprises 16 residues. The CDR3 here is CASSLGQGAFNSPLHF. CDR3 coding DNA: TGTGCCAGCAGCTTGGGACAGGGGGCGTTCAATTCACCCCTCCACTTT.

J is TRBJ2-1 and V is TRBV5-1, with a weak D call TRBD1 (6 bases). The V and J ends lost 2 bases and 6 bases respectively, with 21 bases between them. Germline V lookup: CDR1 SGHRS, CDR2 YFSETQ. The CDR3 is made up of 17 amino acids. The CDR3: CASSLSPGTGYGNEQFF. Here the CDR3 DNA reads TGCGCCAGCAGCTTATCCCCGGGAACAGGGTATGGCAATGAGCAGTTCTTC.

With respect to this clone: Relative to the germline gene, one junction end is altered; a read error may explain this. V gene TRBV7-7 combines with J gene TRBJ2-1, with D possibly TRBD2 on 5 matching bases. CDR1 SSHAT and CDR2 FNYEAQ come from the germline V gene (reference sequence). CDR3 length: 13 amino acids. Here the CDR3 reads CASSTRLQTEQFF. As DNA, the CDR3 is TGTGCTAGCAGCACCCGACTACAAACCGAGCAGTTCTTC.

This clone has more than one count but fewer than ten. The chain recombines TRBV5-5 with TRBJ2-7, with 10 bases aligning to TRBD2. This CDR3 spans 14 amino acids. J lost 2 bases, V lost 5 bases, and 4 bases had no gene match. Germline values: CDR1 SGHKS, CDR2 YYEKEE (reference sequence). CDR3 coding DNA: TGTGCCAGCAGTACTAGCGGGGCCGCCTACGAGCAGTACTTC. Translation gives CASSTSGAAYEQYF.

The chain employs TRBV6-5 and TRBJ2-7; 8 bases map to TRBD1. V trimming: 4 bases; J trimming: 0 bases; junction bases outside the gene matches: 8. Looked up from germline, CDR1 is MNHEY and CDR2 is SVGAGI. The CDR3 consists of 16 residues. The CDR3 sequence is CASSSPRTGLSYEQYF. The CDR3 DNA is TGTGCCAGCAGTTCCCCTCGGACAGGGCTCTCCTACGAGCAGTACTTC.

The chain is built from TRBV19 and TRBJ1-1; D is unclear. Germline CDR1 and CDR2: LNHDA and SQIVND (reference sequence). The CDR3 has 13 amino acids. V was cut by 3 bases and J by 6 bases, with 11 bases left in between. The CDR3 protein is CASSMGGPAEAFF. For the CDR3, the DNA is TGTGCCAGTAGTATGGGAGGGCCCGCTGAAGCTTTCTTT.

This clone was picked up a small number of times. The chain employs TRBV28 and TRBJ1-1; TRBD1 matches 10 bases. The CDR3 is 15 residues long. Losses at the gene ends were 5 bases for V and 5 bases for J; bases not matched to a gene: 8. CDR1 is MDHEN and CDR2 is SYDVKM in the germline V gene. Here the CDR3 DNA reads TGTGCCAGCAGTCCCCGGGACAGGGGTGTGACTGAAGCTTTCTTT. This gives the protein CASSPRDRGVTEAFF.

As DNA, the CDR3 is TGTGCCAGCAGTGAAGCTTGGACTACTTACCTCGAGCAGTACTTC. The encoded protein is CASSEAWTTYLEQYF. The chain links TRBV2 to TRBJ2-7; the D gene is possibly TRBD2 (6 bases). Germline-derived CDR1 and CDR2 are SNHLY and FYNNEI. The V and J ends lost 0 bases and 6 bases respectively, with 15 bases between them. This CDR3 is built from 15 residues.

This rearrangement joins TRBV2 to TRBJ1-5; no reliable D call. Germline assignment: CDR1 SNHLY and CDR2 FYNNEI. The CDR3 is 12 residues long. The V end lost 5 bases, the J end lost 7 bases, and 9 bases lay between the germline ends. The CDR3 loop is CASSIHSQPQHF. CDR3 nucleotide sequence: TGTGCCAGCAGTATACACAGCCAGCCCCAGCATTTT.

This CDR3 is CASSFLSGTEAFF. The CDR3 coding sequence is TGTGCCAGCAGTTTTCTATCGGGGACTGAAGCTTTCTTT. The rearrangement joins TRBV28 to TRBJ1-1; D remains unclear. Germline loops: CDR1 MDHEN, CDR2 SYDVKM. V was cut by 3 bases and J by 5 bases, with 10 bases left in between. This CDR3 has 13 amino acids.

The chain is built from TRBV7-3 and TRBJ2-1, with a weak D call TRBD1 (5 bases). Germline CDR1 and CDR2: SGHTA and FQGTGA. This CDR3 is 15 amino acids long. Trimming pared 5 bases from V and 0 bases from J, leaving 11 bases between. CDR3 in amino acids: CASSTGRGSYNEQFF. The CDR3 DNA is TGTGCCAGCAGCACCGGAAGGGGCTCCTACAATGAGCAGTTCTTC.

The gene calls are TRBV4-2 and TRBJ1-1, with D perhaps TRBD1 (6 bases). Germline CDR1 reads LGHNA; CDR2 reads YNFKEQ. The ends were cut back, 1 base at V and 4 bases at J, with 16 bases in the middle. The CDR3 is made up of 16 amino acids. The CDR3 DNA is TGTGCCAGCAGCCAAGCGCGGGGGGCTATGAGCACTGAAGCTTTCTTT. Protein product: CASSQARGAMSTEAFF.

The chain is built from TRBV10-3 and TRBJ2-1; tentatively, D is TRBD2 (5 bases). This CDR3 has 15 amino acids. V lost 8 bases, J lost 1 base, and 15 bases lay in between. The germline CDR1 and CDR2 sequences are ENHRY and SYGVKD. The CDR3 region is CAIGLQKISYNEQFF. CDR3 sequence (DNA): TGTGCCATCGGACTCCAAAAAATTTCCTACAATGAGCAGTTCTTC.

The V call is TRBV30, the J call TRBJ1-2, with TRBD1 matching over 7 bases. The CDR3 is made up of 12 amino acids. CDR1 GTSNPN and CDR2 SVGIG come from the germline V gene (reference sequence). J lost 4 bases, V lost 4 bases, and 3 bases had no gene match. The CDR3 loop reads CAWTTGPYGYTF. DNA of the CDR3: TGTGCCTGGACGACAGGGCCCTATGGCTACACCTTC.

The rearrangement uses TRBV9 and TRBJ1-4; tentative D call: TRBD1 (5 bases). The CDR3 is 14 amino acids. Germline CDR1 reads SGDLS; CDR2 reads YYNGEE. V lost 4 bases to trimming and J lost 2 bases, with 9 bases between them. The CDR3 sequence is CASSRGMTNEKLFF. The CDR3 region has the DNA TGTGCCAGCAGCCGGGGGATGACTAATGAAAAACTGTTTTTT.

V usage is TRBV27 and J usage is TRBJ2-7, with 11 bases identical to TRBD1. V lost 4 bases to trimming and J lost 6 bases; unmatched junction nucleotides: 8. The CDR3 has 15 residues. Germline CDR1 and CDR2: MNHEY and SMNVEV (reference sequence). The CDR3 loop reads CASSSAGTGGSEQYF. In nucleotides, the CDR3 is TGTGCCAGCAGTTCGGCCGGGACAGGGGGAAGCGAGCAGTACTTC.

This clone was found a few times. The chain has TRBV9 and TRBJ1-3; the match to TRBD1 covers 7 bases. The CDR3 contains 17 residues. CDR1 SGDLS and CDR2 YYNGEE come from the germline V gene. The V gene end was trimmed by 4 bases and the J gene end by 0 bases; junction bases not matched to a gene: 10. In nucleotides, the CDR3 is TGTGCCAGCAGCCCAAAGGGACAGCTCCTCTCTGGAAACACCATATATTTT. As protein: CASSPKGQLLSGNTIYF.

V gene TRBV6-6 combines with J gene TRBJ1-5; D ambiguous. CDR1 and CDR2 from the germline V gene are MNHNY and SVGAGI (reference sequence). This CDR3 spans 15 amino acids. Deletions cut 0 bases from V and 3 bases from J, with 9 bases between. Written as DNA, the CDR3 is TGTGCCAGCAGTTACTCGAACAGAGACAATCAGCCCCAGCATTTT. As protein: CASSYSNRDNQPQHF.

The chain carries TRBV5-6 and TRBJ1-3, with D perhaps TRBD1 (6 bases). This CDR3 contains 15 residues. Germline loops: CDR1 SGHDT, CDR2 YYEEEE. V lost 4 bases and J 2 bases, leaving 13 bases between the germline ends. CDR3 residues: CASSLQGFAGNTIYF. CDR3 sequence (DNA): TGTGCCAGCAGCCTGCAGGGGTTCGCTGGAAACACCATATATTTT.